This is a list of T cell receptor beta chains from one sample in a study of T cell changes during pregnancy in multiple sclerosis. Produced via immunoSEQ multiplex PCR; TCRdb's table is partial and in-frame only. The sample consists of over 50,000 clones, approximately 91% of them appearing once. This material consisted of peripheral blood, taken after pregnancy. These receptors all come from a female donor with multiple sclerosis, enrolled in a pregnancy study. The CDR3 runs from the conserved cysteine through the conserved F or W. Each record gives: CDR3 length, J gene, V gene, D gene, clone size, CDR3 DNA, CDR3 protein. The D gene is left open where the match is weak. Clone size is not always given. Where it is, it says once, few, many or a class for expanded clones.

17 | TRBJ1-1 | TRBV30 | NA | NA | TGTGCCTGGAGTGTACGGCAGGGATTAAGGGGGTACACTGAAGCTTTCTTT | CAWSVRQGLRGYTEAFF
15 | TRBJ2-7 | TRBV18 | TRBD2 | few | TGTGCCAGCTCACCACGGACTAGCGGGGTCAACGAGCAGTACTTC | CASSPRTSGVNEQYF
14 | TRBJ2-5 | TRBV6-1 | TRBD2 | NA | TGTGCCAGCAGCGTGGGACTAACCGAGGAGACCCAGTACTTC | CASSVGLTEETQYF
14 | TRBJ2-5 | TRBV7-9 | NA | NA | TGTGCCAGCAGCTTAGAACTAGCTGCGGAGACCCAGTACTTC | CASSLELAAETQYF
16 | TRBJ2-7 | TRBV6-4 | NA | NA | TGTGCCAGCAGTGACTCTAGCGACCGCCACCCCCACGAGCAGTACTTC | CASSDSSDRHPHEQYF
17 | TRBJ2-6 | TRBV27 | TRBD2 | NA | TGTGCCAGCACCCTTCACGCGGGGGACTCTGGGGCCAACGTCCTGACTTTC | CASTLHAGDSGANVLTF
16 | TRBJ2-6 | TRBV27 | NA | NA | TGTGCCAGCAGTTTTAGTGGGGCGACTGGGGCCAACGTCCTGACTTTC | CASSFSGATGANVLTF
13 | TRBJ1-2 | TRBV7-2 | TRBD1 | NA | TGTGCCAGCAGCCCCGACAGGGACTATGGCTACACCTTC | CASSPDRDYGYTF
13 | TRBJ1-5 | TRBV9 | NA | NA | TGTGCCAGCAGTCTGGGGGGGGAACAGCCCCAGCATTTT | CASSLGGEQPQHF
16 | TRBJ1-2 | TRBV6-6 | NA | NA | TGTGCCAGCAGTTACAATCAACCAGGGGTTTCGGATGGCTACACCTTC | CASSYNQPGVSDGYTF
15 | TRBJ2-7 | TRBV18 | NA | NA | TGTGCCAGCTCACCATCCAACGGGGAAGAGGGCGAGCAGTACTTC | CASSPSNGEEGEQYF
12 | TRBJ1-1 | TRBV6-6 | NA | NA | TGTGCCAGCAGTAAAGGACAGACTGAAGCTTTCTTT | CASSKGQTEAFF
14 | TRBJ2-3 | TRBV29-1 | NA | NA | TGCAGCGTTGATTGGGGCAGGAGCACAGATACGCAGTATTTT | CSVDWGRSTDTQYF
15 | TRBJ1-4 | TRBV5-1 | TRBD1 | NA | TGCGCCAGCAGCTTGGCTGGGACAGGGGATGAAAAACTGTTTTTT | CASSLAGTGDEKLFF
15 | TRBJ2-5 | TRBV7-7 | TRBD1 | NA | TGTGCTAGCAGCTTAAGGACAGGGGAGTGGGAGACCCAGTACTTC | CASSLRTGEWETQYF
14 | TRBJ1-1 | TRBV6-6 | TRBD1 | NA | TGTGCCAGCAGGTACCAGGACAGGGTACCCAAAGCTTTCTTT | CASRYQDRVPKAFF
13 | TRBJ1-1 | TRBV9 | TRBD1 | NA | TGTGCCAGCAGCCAGGGGGCGAACACTGAAGCTTTCTTT | CASSQGANTEAFF
14 | TRBJ2-5 | TRBV7-7 | TRBD2 | NA | TGTGCTAGCAGTTCCGGACTAGCGGGGGAGACCCAGTACTTC | CASSSGLAGETQYF
14 | TRBJ2-5 | TRBV7-7 | TRBD2 | NA | TGTGCTAGCAGCCCGGGAGGGGGACAAGAGACCCAGTACTTC | CASSPGGGQETQYF
17 | TRBJ1-5 | TRBV9 | TRBD1 | NA | TGTGCCAGCAGCGTCAGGCGCCAGGGGGCAGTCAATCAGCCCCAGCATTTT | CASSVRRQGAVNQPQHF
15 | TRBJ1-1 | TRBV9 | NA | NA | TGTGCCAGCAGCCCTAGAGGCAGGGGAAAGGGTGAAGCTTTCTTT | CASSPRGRGKGEAFF
16 | TRBJ1-5 | TRBV4-1 | NA | NA | TGCGCCAGCAGCCAACGGGGAGGGTTGGGCAATCAGCCCCAGCATTTT | CASSQRGGLGNQPQHF
15 | TRBJ2-2 | TRBV6-1 | TRBD1 | NA | TGTGCCGGAGTGGGGAGACAGGGCGACACCGGGGAGCTGTTTTTT | CAGVGRQGDTGELFF
16 | TRBJ2-1 | TRBV15 | TRBD2 | once | TGTGCCACCAGCAGCGGGGAGCGGGGGGGCCGTAGTGAGCAGTTCTTC | CATSSGERGGRSEQFF
15 | TRBJ1-1 | TRBV6-1 | TRBD1 | NA | TGTGCCAGCAGTGAAATCCGGGACAGGGTGACTGAAGCTTTCTTT | CASSEIRDRVTEAFF
12 | TRBJ2-7 | TRBV7-9 | NA | NA | TGTGCCAGCAGCTTACCCCGGTACGAGCAGTACTTC | CASSLPRYEQYF
15 | TRBJ1-4 | TRBV2 | TRBD1 | NA | TGTGCCAGCAAGGGACAGGGGGCTTCGGATGAAAAACTGTTTTTT | CASKGQGASDEKLFF
13 | TRBJ1-5 | TRBV5-1 | NA | NA | TGCGCCAGCAGCTACAGCTCCAATCAGCCCCAGCATTTT | CASSYSSNQPQHF
14 | TRBJ1-1 | TRBV2 | TRBD1 | NA | TGTGCCAGCAGTGGGGCGCACAGGGGCACTGAAGCTTTCTTT | CASSGAHRGTEAFF
16 | TRBJ2-1 | TRBV29-1 | TRBD2 | few | TGCAGCGTTGAAGAAGGGACTAGCGGGGCCTACAATGAGCAGTTCTTC | CSVEEGTSGAYNEQFF
17 | TRBJ1-5 | TRBV6-1 | TRBD1 | NA | TGTGCCAGCAGTGCGGGACAGGGAAGGGGTAGCAATCAGCCCCAGCATTTT | CASSAGQGRGSNQPQHF
13 | TRBJ1-5 | TRBV6-1 | TRBD1 | few | TGTGCCAGCAGTACAGGGGGCGGGTTGGCCCAGCATTTT | CASSTGGGLAQHF
11 | TRBJ2-7 | TRBV19 | NA | NA | TGTGCCAGTAGTACAGGGGACGAGCAGTACTTC | CASSTGDEQYF
13 | TRBJ1-2 | TRBV5-1 | NA | NA | TGCGCCAGCAGCTGGAGGCGAGACTATGGCTACACCTTC | CASSWRRDYGYTF
13 | TRBJ1-6 | TRBV19 | NA | NA | TGTGCCAGTAGTACACAGGGAAGGTCACCCCTCCACTTT | CASSTQGRSPLHF
12 | TRBJ2-7 | TRBV7-2 | NA | NA | TGTGCCAGCAGCTCCCCCGGTTACGAGCAGTACTTC | CASSSPGYEQYF
16 | TRBJ1-2 | TRBV6-1 | NA | NA | TGTGCCAGCAGTGAACCGGCCAGCCCACTAGGCTATGGCTACACCTTC | CASSEPASPLGYGYTF
14 | TRBJ2-3 | TRBV4-3 | NA | NA | TGCGCCAGCAGCCAAGATTGGGCCGCAGATACGCAGTATTTT | CASSQDWAADTQYF
15 | TRBJ2-7 | TRBV18 | TRBD1 | once | TGTGCCAGCTCACCAAAGGACAGGGGCGATAACGAGCAGTACTTC | CASSPKDRGDNEQYF
16 | TRBJ1-2 | TRBV11-1 | TRBD1 | NA | TGTGCCAGCAGCCACCCTCGACAGGGGGAAGGGTATGGCTACACCTTC | CASSHPRQGEGYGYTF
16 | TRBJ2-3 | TRBV4-3 | TRBD1 | NA | TGCGCCAGCAGTCTCGGGGGGACAGGGACGGGGAATACGCAGTATTTT | CASSLGGTGTGNTQYF
13 | TRBJ1-3 | TRBV30 | TRBD1 | few | TGTGCCTATGGACAGGCCGCTGGAAACACCATATATTTT | CAYGQAAGNTIYF
15 | TRBJ1-1 | TRBV21-1 | NA | NA | TGTGCCAGCAGCAAAAGTGCGGTAATGAACACTGAAGCTTTCTTT | CASSKSAVMNTEAFF
15 | TRBJ2-5 | TRBV29-1 | TRBD1 | NA | TGCAGCGTTGAAGGCGGGACAGGGGAGTGGGAGACCCAGTACTTC | CSVEGGTGEWETQYF
16 | TRBJ1-3 | TRBV4-1 | TRBD1 | NA | TGCGCCAGCAGCTCGGGACAGGGCTTTACTGGAAACACCATATATTTT | CASSSGQGFTGNTIYF
17 | TRBJ2-5 | TRBV4-1 | TRBD2 | NA | TGCGCCAGCAGCCAAGGGCTCACTAGCGGGGGGGAAGAGACCCAGTACTTC | CASSQGLTSGGEETQYF
12 | TRBJ1-1 | TRBV7-2 | NA | few | TGTGCCAGCAGCTTCGGAGCAACTGAAGCTTTCTTT | CASSFGATEAFF
13 | TRBJ2-1 | TRBV7-6 | NA | NA | TGTGCCAGCAGCGCGGACTTGCACTATGAGCAGTTCTTC | CASSADLHYEQFF
16 | TRBJ1-5 | TRBV28 | TRBD1 | NA | TGTGCCAGCAGTTTGTTTGGGTCAGGGGGTGGTCAGCCCCAGCATTTT | CASSLFGSGGGQPQHF
16 | TRBJ1-4 | TRBV9 | NA | NA | TGTGCCAGCAGCGTAGAGGGACACATAGGGGTTGAAAAACTGTTTTTT | CASSVEGHIGVEKLFF
15 | TRBJ1-1 | TRBV6-5 | NA | NA | TGTGCCAGCAGTTACTTTCCAGGGGCCTACACTGAAGCTTTCTTT | CASSYFPGAYTEAFF
15 | TRBJ1-2 | TRBV19 | TRBD1 | NA | TGTGCCAGTGCGGAGGAACGACAGGGGGCGTATGGCTACACCTTC | CASAEERQGAYGYTF
14 | TRBJ2-3 | TRBV6-5 | NA | NA | TGTGCCAGCAGTTACTCGCGAGTTGCGGATACGCAGTATTTT | CASSYSRVADTQYF
14 | TRBJ2-1 | TRBV30 | NA | NA | TGTGCCTGGAGTGTGGGCCAGGGATACAATGAGCAGTTCTTC | CAWSVGQGYNEQFF
16 | TRBJ2-7 | TRBV5-1 | NA | NA | TGCGCCAGCAGCTTGGCGGACACCACCCTCTCCTACGAGCAGTACTTC | CASSLADTTLSYEQYF
13 | TRBJ1-1 | TRBV30 | NA | NA | TGTGCCTGGGGAGCTTCTCTGAACACTGAAGCTTTCTTT | CAWGASLNTEAFF
15 | TRBJ1-1 | TRBV9 | NA | NA | TGTGCCAGCAGCGTAGGGAGGGGCACGGGCACTGAAGCTTTCTTT | CASSVGRGTGTEAFF
16 | TRBJ1-2 | TRBV4-1 | TRBD1 | NA | TGCGCCAGCAGACCGACAACCACAACAGGGGTCTATGGCTACACCTTC | CASRPTTTTGVYGYTF
12 | TRBJ1-1 | TRBV7-9 | NA | NA | TGTGCCAGCAGCTTCGTGAGAGCTGAAGCTTTCTTT | CASSFVRAEAFF
16 | TRBJ2-3 | TRBV7-2 | NA | NA | TGTGCCAGCAGCTTATTCGGGGGGCGCAGCACAGATACGCAGTATTTT | CASSLFGGRSTDTQYF